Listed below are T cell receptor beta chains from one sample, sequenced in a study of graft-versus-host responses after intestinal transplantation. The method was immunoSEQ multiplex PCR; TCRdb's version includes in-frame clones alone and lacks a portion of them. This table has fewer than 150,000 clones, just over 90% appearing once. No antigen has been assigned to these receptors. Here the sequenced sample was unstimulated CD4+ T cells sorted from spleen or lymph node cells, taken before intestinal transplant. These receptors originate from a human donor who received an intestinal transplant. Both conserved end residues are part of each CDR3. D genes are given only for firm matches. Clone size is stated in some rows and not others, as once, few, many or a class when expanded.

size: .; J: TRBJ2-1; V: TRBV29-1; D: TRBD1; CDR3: CSVGDRVTNNEQFF; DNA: TGCAGCGTTGGAGACAGGGTCACCAACAATGAGCAGTTCTTC
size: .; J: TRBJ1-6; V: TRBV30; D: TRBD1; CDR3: CAWSTPPQGVSNSPLHF; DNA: TGTGCCTGGAGCACTCCACCCCAGGGGGTCAGTAATTCACCCCTCCACTTT
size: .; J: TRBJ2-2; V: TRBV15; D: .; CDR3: CATSRGDTTGELFF; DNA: TGTGCCACCAGCAGAGGAGACACAACGGGGGAGCTGTTTTTT
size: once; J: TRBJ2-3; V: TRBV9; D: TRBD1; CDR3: CASSIGQGEVDTQYF; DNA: TGTGCCAGCAGCATCGGACAGGGAGAGGTAGATACGCAGTATTTT
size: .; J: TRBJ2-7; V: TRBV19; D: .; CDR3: CASSPQTPPYEQYF; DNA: TGTGCCAGTAGTCCCCAGACACCTCCCTACGAGCAGTACTTC
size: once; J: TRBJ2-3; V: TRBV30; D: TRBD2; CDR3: CACSGGANRPDTQYF; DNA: TGTGCCTGTAGCGGGGGGGCAAATCGGCCAGATACGCAGTATTTT
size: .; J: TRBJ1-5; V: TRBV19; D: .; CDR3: CASRRQYSNQPQHF; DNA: TGTGCCAGTAGGCGGCAGTATAGCAATCAGCCCCAGCATTTT
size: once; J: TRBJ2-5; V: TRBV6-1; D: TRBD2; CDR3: CASSEGLVGQTQYF; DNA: TGTGCCAGCAGTGAGGGACTAGTAGGACAGACCCAGTACTTC
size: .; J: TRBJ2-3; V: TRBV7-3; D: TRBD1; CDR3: CASSYGTVTDTQYF; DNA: TGTGCCAGCAGCTACGGGACAGTCACAGATACGCAGTATTTT
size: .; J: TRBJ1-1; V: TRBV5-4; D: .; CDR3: CASSLEGLIGTEAFF; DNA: TGTGCCAGCAGCTTGGAGGGACTCATAGGCACTGAAGCTTTCTTT
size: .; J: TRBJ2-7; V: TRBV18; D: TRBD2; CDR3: CASSLRGGEYEQYF; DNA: TGTGCCAGCTCACTTCGGGGGGGAGAGTACGAGCAGTACTTC
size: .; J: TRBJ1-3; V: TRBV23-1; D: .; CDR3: CATPSHGTPRRSGNTIYF; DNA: TGCGCCACCCCATCCCACGGGACACCTCGTCGTTCTGGAAACACCATATATTTT
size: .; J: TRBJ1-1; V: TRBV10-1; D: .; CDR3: CASSEGGVTGLNTEAFF; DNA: TGCGCCAGCAGTGAGGGGGGAGTTACAGGGCTGAACACTGAAGCTTTCTTT
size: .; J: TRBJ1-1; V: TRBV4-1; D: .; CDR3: CASSLSQGGRTEAFF; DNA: TGCGCCAGCAGCCTTTCACAGGGAGGCAGGACTGAAGCTTTCTTT
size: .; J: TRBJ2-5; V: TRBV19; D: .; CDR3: CASSITLAQETQYF; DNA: TGTGCCAGTAGTATTACCCTAGCGCAAGAGACCCAGTACTTC
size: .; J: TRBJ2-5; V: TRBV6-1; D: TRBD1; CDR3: CASRRDRGREAQYF; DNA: TGTGCCAGCAGGAGAGACAGGGGGAGGGAGGCCCAGTACTTC
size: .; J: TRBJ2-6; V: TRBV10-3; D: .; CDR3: CATNQRISGSGANVLTF; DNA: TGTGCCACCAATCAACGAATCTCCGGCTCTGGGGCCAACGTCCTGACTTTC
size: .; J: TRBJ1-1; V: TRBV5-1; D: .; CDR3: CASSLSGVAEAFF; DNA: TGCGCCAGCAGCTTGTCGGGGGTCGCTGAAGCTTTCTTT
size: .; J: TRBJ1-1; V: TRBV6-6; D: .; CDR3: CASSRDGYTEAFF; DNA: TGTGCCAGCAGTCGGGACGGCTACACTGAAGCTTTCTTT
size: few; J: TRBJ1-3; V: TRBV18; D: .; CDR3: CASSPANGNTIYF; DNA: TGTGCCAGCTCACCAGCAAATGGAAACACCATATATTTT
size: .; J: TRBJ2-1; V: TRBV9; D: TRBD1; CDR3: CASSARGQGSYNEQFF; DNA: TGTGCCAGCAGCGCCCGTGGACAGGGATCCTACAATGAGCAGTTCTTC
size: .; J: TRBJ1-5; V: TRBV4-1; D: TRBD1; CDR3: CASSLARAGGQPQHF; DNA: TGCGCCAGCAGCCTGGCTCGGGCAGGGGGCCAGCCCCAGCATTTT